The rows below give T cell receptor beta chains drawn from one sample of a study of T cell responses to AZD1222 COVID-19 vaccine. Clones were read by immunoSEQ multiplex PCR, and TCRdb kept only the in-frame ones, dropping some. The sample has about 70,000 clones, around 90% seen once; the top ten hold roughly 4.9%. Sequenced here: peripheral blood, sampled 28 days after the second dose of the MenACWY control vaccine. Receptor source: an adult who received the MenACWY meningococcal vaccine as a control. Both conserved end residues are part of each CDR3.

cdr3_aa	v_call	j_call
CASSQGGNEKLFF	TRBV4-1	TRBJ1-4
CASSEGNTDTQYF	TRBV25-1	TRBJ2-3
CAIMGGLPYEQYF	TRBV10-3	TRBJ2-7
CSAQGGETQYF	TRBV20-1	TRBJ2-5
CASSVDLTGPYGYTF	TRBV9	TRBJ1-2
CASSTPGTVQETQYF	TRBV28	TRBJ2-5
CASSETGYIGGYTF	TRBV19	TRBJ1-2
CASARRGSNTEAFF	TRBV7-2	TRBJ1-1
CASSFNWGETQYF	TRBV7-9	TRBJ2-5
CASSFRHWTTLGGANVLTF	TRBV28	TRBJ2-6
CASRLQGHQETQYF	TRBV28	TRBJ2-5
CASSPRGFAYEQYF	TRBV19	TRBJ2-7
CASSKPATYEQYF	TRBV28	TRBJ2-7
CASSDRRGYGYTF	TRBV25-1	TRBJ1-2
CASTPRQGYGTEAFF	TRBV7-2	TRBJ1-1
CATAKSGGVYGYTF	TRBV15	TRBJ1-2
CASISSGDVLPYF	TRBV2	TRBJ2-3
CASSLEDRGTQYF	TRBV7-8	TRBJ2-3
CASSLGISRFEGKNIQYF	TRBV7-2	TRBJ2-4
CASRQGMNTEAFF	TRBV2	TRBJ1-1
CASSWTGPSYEQYF	TRBV5-6	TRBJ2-7
CASSPPGTGGSTGELFF	TRBV7-2	TRBJ2-2
CASSYQGAPGNTIYF	TRBV27	TRBJ1-3
CASSQDKVYSYEQYF	TRBV4-2	TRBJ2-7
CASSLTDYEQYF	TRBV5-5	TRBJ2-7
CATSDRTSGPPYEQYF	TRBV24-1	TRBJ2-7
CASSSRQGVGNYGYTF	TRBV5-5	TRBJ1-2
CASSSHSGGLLNTGELFF	TRBV6-2/TRBV6-3	TRBJ2-2
CASSLFRSGANVLTF	TRBV5-5	TRBJ2-6
CASRLRDLRNQPQHF	TRBV2	TRBJ1-5
CASTSPDRGLNYGYTF	TRBV7-9	TRBJ1-2
CASSPGVRVEAFF	TRBV5-1	TRBJ1-1
CASSPGTSGNTGELFF	TRBV13	TRBJ2-2
CAISVGGQATGGELFF	TRBV10-3	TRBJ2-2
CASSLDRGLNYGYTF	TRBV11-2	TRBJ1-2
CAWRARMNTEAFF	TRBV30	TRBJ1-1
CASSYEQGLGTEAFF	TRBV5-1	TRBJ1-1
CASSQGLSYEQYF	TRBV3-1/TRBV3-2	TRBJ2-7
CASSAGTGPSYNSPLHF	TRBV11-2	TRBJ1-6
CASRAPGRGTGELFF	TRBV6-5	TRBJ2-2
CASSVDQGQGSGYTF	TRBV9	TRBJ1-2
CASSEGFGASYEQYF	TRBV6-1	TRBJ2-7
CASSWTGNSNQPQHF	TRBV2	TRBJ1-5
CASSPGLGGYGYTF	TRBV14	TRBJ1-2
CASSPPRGQDTEAFF	TRBV18	TRBJ1-1
CASSFSVVYGYTF	TRBV5-5	TRBJ1-2
CASSLVAASTDTQYF	TRBV5-6	TRBJ2-3
CAWTSDTYGYTF	TRBV30	TRBJ1-2
CASSFQGGTGELFF	TRBV5-4	TRBJ2-2
CASSLMSKIAGGQDTQYF	TRBV7-3	TRBJ2-3
CASSLAGWGDNEQFF	TRBV7-8	TRBJ2-1
CASSQSSVYGYTF	TRBV16	TRBJ1-2
CASSPSGAGETQYF	TRBV9	TRBJ2-5
CASSLGPNRGTDTQYF	TRBV5-1	TRBJ2-3